The 15 T cell receptor beta chains reported below all come from one sample, sequenced in a study of control samples from healthy donors and cancer patients. Sequenced by immunoSEQ multiplex PCR; TCRdb stores in-frame clones only, minus some. The table has 100,000 to 150,000 clones, approximately 90% seen once. Sequences were obtained from blood. The receptors stem from a young man in good health.

The chain links TRBV6-6 to TRBJ1-5, with TRBD1 as a possible D gene (6 bases). Germline loops: CDR1 MNHNY, CDR2 SVGAGI (reference sequence). The ends were cut back, 2 bases at V and 1 base at J, with 9 bases in the middle. This CDR3 comprises 15 residues. The CDR3: CASSYGGTSNQPQHF. The CDR3 DNA reads as TGTGCCAGCAGTTACGGGGGCACGAGCAATCAGCCCCAGCATTTT.

This rearrangement joins TRBV7-3 to TRBJ2-3, with unresolved D. Between the trimmed V and J ends, which lost 2 bases and 5 bases, there was a span of 8 bases. Germline V CDR1 and CDR2: SGHTA, FQGTGA. The CDR3 consists of 13 residues. The CDR3 DNA is TGTGCCAGCAGCTTAGGAGAGCTAGATACGCAGTATTTT. The encoded protein is CASSLGELDTQYF.

V is TRBV5-4 and J is TRBJ2-3; D gene ambiguous. The CDR3 is 13 amino acids. Per the germline V gene, CDR1 is SGHNT and CDR2 is YYREEE (reference sequence). Trimming left V 0 bases short and J 5 bases short, with 7 bases between. The CDR3 here is CASSLDNGDTQYF. In nucleotides, the CDR3 is TGTGCCAGCAGCTTGGATAATGGAGATACGCAGTATTTT.

This rearrangement joins TRBV9 to TRBJ1-4, with D unclear. The germline CDR1 and CDR2 sequences are SGDLS and YYNGEE. The CDR3 contains 13 residues. Trimming took off 4 bases at V and 6 bases at J, with 10 bases between the two ends. The CDR3 region has the DNA TGTGCCAGCAGCCTGCAACCTTATGAAAAACTGTTTTTT. The encoded protein is CASSLQPYEKLFF.

The J gene is TRBJ1-3, the V gene TRBV6-5, with no clear D. Trimming left V 5 bases short and J 9 bases short, with 14 bases between. This CDR3 is 13 amino acids long. The germline CDR1 and CDR2 sequences are MNHEY and SVGAGI. CDR3: CASSTLRGRTIYF. The DNA of the CDR3 is TGTGCCAGCAGTACCTTACGCGGCCGCACCATATATTTT.

V is TRBV9 and J is TRBJ1-4, with 7 bases aligning to TRBD1. V lost 0 bases and J lost 1; bases outside the gene matches: 15. The CDR3 contains 20 residues. CDR1 is SGDLS, CDR2 YYNGEE, per germline. The CDR3 is CASSVGGTALATLTNEKLFF. CDR3 nucleotides: TGTGCCAGCAGCGTAGGGGGGACAGCCCTAGCGACCCTAACTAATGAAAAACTGTTTTTT.

The chain uses TRBV4-1 and TRBJ2-1; D assignment may be TRBD1 or TRBD2 (5 bases each). Germline CDR1 is MGHRA and CDR2 is YSYEKL. This CDR3 region has 17 residues. Trimming took off 1 base at V and 4 bases at J, with 17 bases between the two ends. The CDR3 DNA is TGCGCCAGCAGCCAAGCGGTCCAGGGAGTGGGTTACAATGAGCAGTTCTTC. Translating gives CASSQAVQGVGYNEQFF.

The rearrangement joins TRBV6-5 to TRBJ2-7, with 9 positions matching TRBD1. Germline V gives CDR1 MNHEY, CDR2 SVGAGI. The CDR3 is made up of 15 amino acids. Trimming took 4 bases from V and 9 from J; bases not matched to a gene: 13. CDR3 coding DNA: TGTGCCAGCAGTTTACGCAGGACAGGGGATATGGGGCAGTACTTC. Translated: CASSLRRTGDMGQYF.

The chain combines TRBV13 with TRBJ2-1, with D unresolved. The CDR3 loop spans 16 amino acids. CDR1 is PRHDT and CDR2 is FYEKMQ in the germline V gene (reference sequence). V dropped 4 bases and J dropped 1 base, with 14 bases sitting between them. The CDR3 sequence: CASSSPLRSSYNEQFF. The CDR3 region has the DNA TGTGCCAGCAGCTCCCCCCTCCGCTCATCCTACAATGAGCAGTTCTTC. Complete variable domain (other parts from reference TRBV13 and TRBJ2-1): AAGVIQSPRHLIKEKRETATLKCYPIPRHDTVYWYQQGPGQDPQFLISFYEKMQSDKGSIPDRFSAQQFSDYHSELNMSSLELGDSALYFCASSSPLRSSYNEQFFGPGTRLTVL.

The chain is built from TRBV5-3 and TRBJ1-1; 7 bases match TRBD1. TRBV5-3 is an ORF, with its function uncertain. The J segment lost 0 bases and the V segment lost 2 bases, leaving 1 base of the junction unmatched. There are 14 residues in the CDR3. The CDR3 DNA follows: TGTGCCAGAAGCTTACAGGGGATGAACACTGAAGCTTTCTTT. Its translation is CARSLQGMNTEAFF.

The chain employs TRBV11-3 and TRBJ2-2; the D call may be TRBD1 or TRBD2 (7 bases each). CDR3 length equals 17 residues. Germline V CDR1 and CDR2: SGHNT, YENEEA. V was clipped by 0 bases and J by 4 bases, with 15 bases between them. This chain's CDR3 is CASSLEGSRGGTGELFF. The DNA of the CDR3 is TGTGCCAGCAGCTTAGAGGGGTCCAGGGGGGGCACCGGGGAGCTGTTTTTT.

The chain uses TRBV6-1 and TRBJ1-6, with D unresolved. V gave up 2 bases and J gave up 0 bases, with 11 bases separating them. This CDR3 comprises 17 residues. Germline V gene sequence: CDR1 MNHNS, CDR2 SASEGT. The CDR3 is CASSEMPGGSYNSPLHF. CDR3 DNA sequence: TGTGCCAGCAGTGAAATGCCAGGAGGCTCCTATAATTCACCCCTCCACTTT.

The chain recombines TRBV28 with TRBJ1-1, with D perhaps matching TRBD1 (6 bases). From germline, CDR1 is MDHEN and CDR2 SYDVKM. Trimming cost V 3 bases and J 5 bases, with 13 bases left between them. There are 14 residues in the CDR3. CDR3 coding DNA: TGTGCCAGCAGTTTTACGGGGGCTGGGACTGAAGCTTTCTTT. As protein: CASSFTGAGTEAFF.

The gene calls are TRBV27 and TRBJ1-5; D possibly corresponds to TRBD1 (5 bases). This CDR3 is built from 12 residues. Trimming left V 5 bases short and J 5 bases short, with 7 bases between. CDR1 MNHEY and CDR2 SMNVEV come from the germline V gene (reference sequence). The CDR3 sequence: CASSQGDQPQHF. CDR3 DNA sequence: TGTGCCAGCAGTCAGGGAGATCAGCCCCAGCATTTT.

The rearrangement uses TRBV12-3 or TRBV12-4 and TRBJ1-1; D is unclear. V was shortened by 3 bases and J by 0 bases, with 5 bases between the two germline ends. The CDR3 extends over 13 amino acids. CDR3 sequence (DNA): TGTGCCAGCAGTTTGGCTGTGAACACTGAAGCTTTCTTT. It encodes CASSLAVNTEAFF.